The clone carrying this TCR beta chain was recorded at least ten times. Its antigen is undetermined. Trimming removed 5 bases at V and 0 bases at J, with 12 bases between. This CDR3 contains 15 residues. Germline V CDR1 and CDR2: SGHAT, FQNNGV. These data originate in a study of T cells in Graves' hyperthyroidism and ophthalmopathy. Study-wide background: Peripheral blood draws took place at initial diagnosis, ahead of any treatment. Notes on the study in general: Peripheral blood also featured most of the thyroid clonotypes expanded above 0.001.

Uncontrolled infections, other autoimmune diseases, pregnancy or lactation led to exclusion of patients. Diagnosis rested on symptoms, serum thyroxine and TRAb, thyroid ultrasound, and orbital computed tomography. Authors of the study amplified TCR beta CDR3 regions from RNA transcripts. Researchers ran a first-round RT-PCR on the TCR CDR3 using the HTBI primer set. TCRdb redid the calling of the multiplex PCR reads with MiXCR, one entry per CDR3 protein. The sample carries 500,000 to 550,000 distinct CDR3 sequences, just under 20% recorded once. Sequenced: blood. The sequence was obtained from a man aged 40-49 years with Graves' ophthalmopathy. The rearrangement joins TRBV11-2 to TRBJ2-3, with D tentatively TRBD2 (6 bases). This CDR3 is CASSARDSSTDTQYF. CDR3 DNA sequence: TGTGCCAGCAGCGCCCGGGACTCGAGCACAGATACGCAGTATTTT.